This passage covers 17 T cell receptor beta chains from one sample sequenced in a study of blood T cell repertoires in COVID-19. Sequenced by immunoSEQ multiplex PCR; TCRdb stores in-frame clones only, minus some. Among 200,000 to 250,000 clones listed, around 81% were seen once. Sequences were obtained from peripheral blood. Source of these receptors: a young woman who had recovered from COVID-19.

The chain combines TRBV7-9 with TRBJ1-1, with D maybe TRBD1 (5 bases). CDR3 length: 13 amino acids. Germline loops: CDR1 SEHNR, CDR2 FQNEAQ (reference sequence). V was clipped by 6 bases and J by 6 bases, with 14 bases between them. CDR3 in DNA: TGTGCCAGCAGGAAACCTTGGGGCGCTGAAGCTTTCTTT. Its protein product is CASRKPWGAEAFF.

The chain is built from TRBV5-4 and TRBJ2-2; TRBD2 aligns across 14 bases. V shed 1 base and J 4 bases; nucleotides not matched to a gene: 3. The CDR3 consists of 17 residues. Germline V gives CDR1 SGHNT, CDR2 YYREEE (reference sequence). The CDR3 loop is CASSLKTSGRATGELFF. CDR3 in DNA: TGTGCCAGCAGCTTGAAGACTAGCGGGAGGGCCACCGGGGAGCTGTTTTTT.

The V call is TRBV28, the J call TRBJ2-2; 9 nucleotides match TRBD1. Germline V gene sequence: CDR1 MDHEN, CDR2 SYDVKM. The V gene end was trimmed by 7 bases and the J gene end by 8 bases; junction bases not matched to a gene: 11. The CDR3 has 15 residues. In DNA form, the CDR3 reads TGTGCCAGCAATATAAACAGGGGGCGAGGTGGGGAGCTGTTTTTT. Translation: CASNINRGRGGELFF.

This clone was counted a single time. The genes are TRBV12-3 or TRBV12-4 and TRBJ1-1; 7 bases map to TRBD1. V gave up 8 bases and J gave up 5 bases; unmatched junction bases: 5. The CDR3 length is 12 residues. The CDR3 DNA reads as TGTGCCAGCGCCACAGGGGTGACTGAAGCTTTCTTT. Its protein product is CASATGVTEAFF.

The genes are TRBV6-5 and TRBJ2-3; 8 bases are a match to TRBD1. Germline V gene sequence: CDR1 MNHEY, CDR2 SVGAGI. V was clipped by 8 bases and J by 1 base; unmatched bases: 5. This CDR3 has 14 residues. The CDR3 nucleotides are TGTGCCAGCGATCCGGACAGGGGCACAGATACGCAGTATTTT. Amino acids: CASDPDRGTDTQYF.

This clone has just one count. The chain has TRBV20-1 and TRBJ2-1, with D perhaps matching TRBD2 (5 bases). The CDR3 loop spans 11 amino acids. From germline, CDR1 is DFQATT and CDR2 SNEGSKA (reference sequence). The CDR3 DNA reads TGCACTTGGGAGTACAACAATGAGCAGTTCTTC. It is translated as CTWEYNNEQFF.

The CDR3 DNA is TGTGCCAGCAGCTTGGACAGGGTGGGAAACACCATATATTTT. Translating gives CASSLDRVGNTIYF. V and J are TRBV5-4 and TRBJ1-3; tentatively, D is TRBD1 (6 bases). V was trimmed by 0 bases and J by 4 bases, leaving 8 bases between them. CDR3 length equals 14 residues. Looked up from germline, CDR1 is SGHNT and CDR2 is YYREEE (reference sequence).

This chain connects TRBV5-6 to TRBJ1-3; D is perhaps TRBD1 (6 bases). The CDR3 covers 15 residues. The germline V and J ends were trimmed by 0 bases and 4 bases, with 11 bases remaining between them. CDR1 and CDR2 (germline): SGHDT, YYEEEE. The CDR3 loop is CASSLDLGAGNTIYF. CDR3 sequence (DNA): TGTGCCAGCAGCTTGGATTTGGGGGCAGGAAACACCATATATTTT.

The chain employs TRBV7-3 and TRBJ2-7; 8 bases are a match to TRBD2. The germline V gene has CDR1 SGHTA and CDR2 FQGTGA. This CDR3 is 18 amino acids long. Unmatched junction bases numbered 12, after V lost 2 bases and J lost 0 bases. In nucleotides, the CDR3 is TGTGCCAGCAGCTTAGGCCCTATTATCAGCGGGAGCTCCTACGAGCAGTACTTC. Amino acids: CASSLGPIISGSSYEQYF. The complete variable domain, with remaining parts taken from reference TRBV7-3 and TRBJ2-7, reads GAGVSQTPSNKVTEKGKYVELRCDPISGHTALYWYRQSLGQGPEFLIYFQGTGAADDSGLPNDRFFAVRPEGSVSTLKIQRTERGDSAVYLCASSLGPIISGSSYEQYFGPGTRLTVT.

CDR3 residues: CASMWTGKETQYF. CDR3 nucleotides: TGTGCCAGTATGTGGACAGGGAAAGAGACCCAGTACTTC. The rearrangement links TRBV6-5 to TRBJ2-5; 8 bases match TRBD1. CDR1 and CDR2 (germline): MNHEY, SVGAGI. The CDR3 covers 13 residues. Losses at the gene ends were 9 bases for V and 3 bases for J; bases not matched to a gene: 6.

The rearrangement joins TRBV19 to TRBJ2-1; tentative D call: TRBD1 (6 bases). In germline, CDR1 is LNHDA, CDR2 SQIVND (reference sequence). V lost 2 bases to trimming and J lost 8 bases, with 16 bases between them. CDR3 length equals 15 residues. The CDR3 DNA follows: TGTGCCAGTAGTATACTGCGGACTTCAGGGGATGAGCAGTTCTTC. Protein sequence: CASSILRTSGDEQFF.

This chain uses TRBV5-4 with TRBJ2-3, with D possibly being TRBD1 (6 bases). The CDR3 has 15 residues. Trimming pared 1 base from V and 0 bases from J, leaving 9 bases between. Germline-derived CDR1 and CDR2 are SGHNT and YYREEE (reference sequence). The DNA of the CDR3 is TGTGCCAGCAGCTTGAAAGGACAGAGCACAGATACGCAGTATTTT. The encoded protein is CASSLKGQSTDTQYF. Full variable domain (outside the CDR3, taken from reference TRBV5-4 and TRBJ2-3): ETGVTQSPTHLIKTRGQQVTLRCSSQSGHNTVSWYQQALGQGPQFIFQYYREEENGRGNFPPRFSGLQFPNYSSELNVNALELDDSALYLCASSLKGQSTDTQYFGPGTRLTVL.

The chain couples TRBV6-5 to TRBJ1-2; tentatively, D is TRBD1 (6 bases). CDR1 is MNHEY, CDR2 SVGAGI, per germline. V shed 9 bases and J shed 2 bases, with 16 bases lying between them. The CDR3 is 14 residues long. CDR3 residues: CASGEGGENYGYTF. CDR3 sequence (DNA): TGTGCCAGTGGGGAGGGGGGCGAAAACTATGGCTACACCTTC.

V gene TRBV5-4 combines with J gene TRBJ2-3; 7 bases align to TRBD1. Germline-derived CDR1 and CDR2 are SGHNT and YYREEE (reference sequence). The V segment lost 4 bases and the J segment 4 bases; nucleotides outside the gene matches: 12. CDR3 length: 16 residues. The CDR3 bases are TGTGCCAGCAGCCTGGGGCAGGGGGTACCCCCAGATACGCAGTATTTT. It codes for CASSLGQGVPPDTQYF.

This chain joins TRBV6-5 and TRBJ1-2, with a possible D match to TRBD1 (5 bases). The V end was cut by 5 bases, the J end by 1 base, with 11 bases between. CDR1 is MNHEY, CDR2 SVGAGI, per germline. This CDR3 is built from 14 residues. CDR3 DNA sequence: TGTGCCAGCAGTCAGGGCCGTAATAACTATGGCTACACCTTC. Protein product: CASSQGRNNYGYTF.

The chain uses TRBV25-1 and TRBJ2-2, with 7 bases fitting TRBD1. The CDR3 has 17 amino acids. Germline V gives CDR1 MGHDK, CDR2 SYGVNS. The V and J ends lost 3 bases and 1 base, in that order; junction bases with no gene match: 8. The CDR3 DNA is TGTGCCAGCAGTGACGAACCAGACAGGGAGAACACCGGGGAGCTGTTTTTT. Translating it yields CASSDEPDRENTGELFF. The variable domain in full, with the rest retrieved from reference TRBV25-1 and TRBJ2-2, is EADIYQTPRYLVIGTGKKITLECSQTMGHDKMYWYQQDPGMELHLIHYSYGVNSTEKGDLSSESTVSRIRTEHFPLTLESARPSHTSQYLCASSDEPDRENTGELFFGEGSRLTVL.

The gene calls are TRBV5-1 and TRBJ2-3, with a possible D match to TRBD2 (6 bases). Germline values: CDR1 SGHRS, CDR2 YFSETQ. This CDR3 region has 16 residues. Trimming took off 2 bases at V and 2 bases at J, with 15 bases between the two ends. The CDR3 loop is CASSLEAGLTTDTQYF. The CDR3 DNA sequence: TGCGCCAGCAGCTTAGAAGCGGGCTTAACCACAGATACGCAGTATTTT.